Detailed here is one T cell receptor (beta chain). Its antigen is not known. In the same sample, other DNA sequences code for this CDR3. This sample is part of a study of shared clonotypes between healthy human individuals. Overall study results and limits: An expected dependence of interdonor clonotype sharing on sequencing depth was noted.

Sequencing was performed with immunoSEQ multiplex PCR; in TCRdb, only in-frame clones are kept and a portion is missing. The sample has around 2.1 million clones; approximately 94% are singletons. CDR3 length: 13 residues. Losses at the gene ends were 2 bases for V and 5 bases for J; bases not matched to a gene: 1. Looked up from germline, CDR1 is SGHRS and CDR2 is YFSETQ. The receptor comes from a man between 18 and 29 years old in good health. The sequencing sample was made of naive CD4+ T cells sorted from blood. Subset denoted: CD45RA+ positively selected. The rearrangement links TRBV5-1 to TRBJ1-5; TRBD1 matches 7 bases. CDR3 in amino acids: CASSFTGDQPQHF. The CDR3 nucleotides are TGCGCCAGCAGCTTCACAGGGGATCAGCCCCAGCATTTT.